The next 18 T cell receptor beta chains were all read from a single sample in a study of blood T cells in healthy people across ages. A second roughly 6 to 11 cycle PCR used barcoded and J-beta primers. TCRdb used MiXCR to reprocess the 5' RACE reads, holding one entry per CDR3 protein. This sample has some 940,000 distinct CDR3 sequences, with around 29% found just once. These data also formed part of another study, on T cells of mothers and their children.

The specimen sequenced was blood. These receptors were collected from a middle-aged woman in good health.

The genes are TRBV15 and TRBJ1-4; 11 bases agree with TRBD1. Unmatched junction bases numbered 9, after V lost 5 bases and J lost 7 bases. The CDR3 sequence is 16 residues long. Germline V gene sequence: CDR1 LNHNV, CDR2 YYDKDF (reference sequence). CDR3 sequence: CATSPNPGTGGEKLFF. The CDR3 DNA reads TGTGCCACCAGCCCCAACCCAGGGACAGGGGGTGAAAAACTGTTTTTT.

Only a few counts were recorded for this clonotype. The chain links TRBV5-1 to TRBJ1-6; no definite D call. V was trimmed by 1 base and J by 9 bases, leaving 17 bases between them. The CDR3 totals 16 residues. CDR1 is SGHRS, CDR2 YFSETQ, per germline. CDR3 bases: TGCGCCAGCAGCTTGACGGTTCCATCGGGAGGTTCACCCCTCCACTTT. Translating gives CASSLTVPSGGSPLHF.

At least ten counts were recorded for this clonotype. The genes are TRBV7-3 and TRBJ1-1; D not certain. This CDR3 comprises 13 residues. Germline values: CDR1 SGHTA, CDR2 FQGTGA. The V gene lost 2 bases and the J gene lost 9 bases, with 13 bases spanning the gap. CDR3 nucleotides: TGTGCCAGCAGCTTACAGCCGACTATGCAAGCTTTCTTT. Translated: CASSLQPTMQAFF.

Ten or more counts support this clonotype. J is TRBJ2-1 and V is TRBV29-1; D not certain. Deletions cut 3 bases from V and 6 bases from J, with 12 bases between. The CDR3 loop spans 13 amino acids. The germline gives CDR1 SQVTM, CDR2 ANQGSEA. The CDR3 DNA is TGCAGCGTTGATCTAAGTGGATCCAATGAGCAGTTCTTC. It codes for CSVDLSGSNEQFF.

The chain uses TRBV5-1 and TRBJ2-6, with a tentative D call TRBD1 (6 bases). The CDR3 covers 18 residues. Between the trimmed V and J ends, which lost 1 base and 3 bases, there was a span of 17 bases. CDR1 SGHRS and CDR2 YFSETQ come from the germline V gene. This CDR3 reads CASSLPTGPTGGANVLTF. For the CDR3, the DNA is TGCGCCAGCAGCTTGCCTACAGGGCCCACGGGTGGGGCCAACGTCCTGACTTTC.

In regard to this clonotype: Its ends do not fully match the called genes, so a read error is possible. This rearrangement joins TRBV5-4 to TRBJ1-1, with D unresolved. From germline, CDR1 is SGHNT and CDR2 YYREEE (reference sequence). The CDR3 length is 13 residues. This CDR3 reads CASNPTENAEAFF. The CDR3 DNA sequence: TGTGCCAGCAACCCAACAGAGAACGCTGAAGCTTTCTTT.

The CDR3 DNA sequence: TGCGCCAGCAGCCCTACAGGGTTTAAGGGGTATAGCTACACCTTC. Encoded protein: CASSPTGFKGYSYTF. This chain uses TRBV5-1 with TRBJ1-2, with D maybe TRBD1 (6 bases). This CDR3 is built from 15 residues. Trimming took off 4 bases at V and 9 bases at J, with 22 bases between the two ends. Looked up from germline, CDR1 is SGHRS and CDR2 is YFSETQ.

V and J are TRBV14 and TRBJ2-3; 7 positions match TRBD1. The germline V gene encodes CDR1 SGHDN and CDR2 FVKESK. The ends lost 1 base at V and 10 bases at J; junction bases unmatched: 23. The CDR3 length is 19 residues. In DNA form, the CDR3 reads TGTGCCAGCAGCCAAGCCACGGCCCTCTGGACAGGTCCCTCCTCTCCGCAGTATTTT. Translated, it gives CASSQATALWTGPSSPQYF.

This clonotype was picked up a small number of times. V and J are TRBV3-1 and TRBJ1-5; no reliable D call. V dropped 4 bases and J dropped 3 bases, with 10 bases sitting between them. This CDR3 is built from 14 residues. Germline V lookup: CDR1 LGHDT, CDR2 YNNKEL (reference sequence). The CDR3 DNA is TGTGCCAGCAGCCGAGAGGGCCACAATCAGCCCCAGCATTTT. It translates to CASSREGHNQPQHF.

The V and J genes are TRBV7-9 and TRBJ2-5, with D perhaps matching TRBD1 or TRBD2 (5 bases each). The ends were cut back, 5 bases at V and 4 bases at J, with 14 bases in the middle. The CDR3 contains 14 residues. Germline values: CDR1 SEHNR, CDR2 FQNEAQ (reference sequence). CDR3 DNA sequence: TGTGCCAGCAGCCCACTGGGGGTCCCAGAGACCCAGTACTTC. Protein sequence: CASSPLGVPETQYF.

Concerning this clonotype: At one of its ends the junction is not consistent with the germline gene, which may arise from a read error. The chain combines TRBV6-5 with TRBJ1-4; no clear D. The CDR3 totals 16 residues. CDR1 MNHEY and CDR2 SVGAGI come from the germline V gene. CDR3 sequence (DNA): TGTGCCAGCAGTTACGATAGTTGGGCTGCGGATGAAAAACGGTTTTTT. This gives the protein CASSYDSWAADEKRFF.

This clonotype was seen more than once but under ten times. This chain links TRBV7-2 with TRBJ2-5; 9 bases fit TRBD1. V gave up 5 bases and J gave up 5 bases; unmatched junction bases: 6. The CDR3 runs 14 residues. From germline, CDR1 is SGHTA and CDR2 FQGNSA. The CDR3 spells CASSQTGGTETQYF. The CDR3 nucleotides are TGTGCCAGCAGCCAAACAGGGGGCACGGAGACCCAGTACTTC.

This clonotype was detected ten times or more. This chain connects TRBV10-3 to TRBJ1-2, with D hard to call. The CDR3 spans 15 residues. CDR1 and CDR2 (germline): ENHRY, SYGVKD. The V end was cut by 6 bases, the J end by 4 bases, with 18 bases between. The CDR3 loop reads CAISEQRGRSYGYTF. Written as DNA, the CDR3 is TGTGCCATCAGCGAACAGCGGGGAAGGAGCTATGGCTACACCTTC.

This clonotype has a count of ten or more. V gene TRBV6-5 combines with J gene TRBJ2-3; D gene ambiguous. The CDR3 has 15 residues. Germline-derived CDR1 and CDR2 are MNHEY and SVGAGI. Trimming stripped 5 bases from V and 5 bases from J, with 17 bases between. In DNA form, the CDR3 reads TGTGCCAGCAGTAATCGGCCCCCGGGCGGAGATACGCAGTATTTT. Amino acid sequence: CASSNRPPGGDTQYF.

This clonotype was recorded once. The CDR3 here is CSARAPVGSGRVETQYF. DNA of the CDR3: TGCAGTGCTAGAGCCCCTGTTGGTAGCGGGAGGGTGGAGACCCAGTACTTC. The chain combines TRBV20-1 with TRBJ2-4; TRBD2 aligns across 11 bases. With the DNA end fitting TRBJ2-5 better, the J assignment may be wrong. This CDR3 has 17 residues. The germline gives CDR1 DFQATT, CDR2 SNEGSKA (reference sequence).

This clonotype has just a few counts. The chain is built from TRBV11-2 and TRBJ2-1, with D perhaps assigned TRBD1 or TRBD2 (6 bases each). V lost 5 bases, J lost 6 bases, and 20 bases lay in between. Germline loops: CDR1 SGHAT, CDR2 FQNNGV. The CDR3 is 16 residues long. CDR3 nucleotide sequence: TGTGCCAGCAGCCCACTCGAGGGGGGTCACGGCAATGAGCAGTTCTTC. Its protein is CASSPLEGGHGNEQFF.

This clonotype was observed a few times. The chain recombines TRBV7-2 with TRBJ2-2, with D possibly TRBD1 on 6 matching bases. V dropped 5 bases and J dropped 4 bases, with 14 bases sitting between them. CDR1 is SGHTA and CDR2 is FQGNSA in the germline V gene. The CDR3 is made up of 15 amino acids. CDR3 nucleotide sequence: TGTGCCAGCAGCCCGTACAGGGCGAGCACCGGGGAGCTGTTTTTT. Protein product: CASSPYRASTGELFF. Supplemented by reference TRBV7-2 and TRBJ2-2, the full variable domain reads GAGVSQSPSNKVTEKGKDVELRCDPISGHTALYWYRQSLGQGLEFLIYFQGNSAPDKSGLPSDRFSAERTGGSVSTLTIQRTQQEDSAVYLCASSPYRASTGELFFGEGSRLTVL.

The CDR3 bases are TGTGCCAGCAGCTCCCAACCCGACCGAGTAGCCAATGAGCAGTTCTTC. Amino acid sequence: CASSSQPDRVANEQFF. The chain employs TRBV5-5 and TRBJ2-1; unclear D gene. Germline CDR1 SGHKS, CDR2 YYEKEE (reference sequence). Trimming shortened V by 3 bases and J by 6 bases, and 19 bases separated the two germline ends. The CDR3 consists of 16 residues.